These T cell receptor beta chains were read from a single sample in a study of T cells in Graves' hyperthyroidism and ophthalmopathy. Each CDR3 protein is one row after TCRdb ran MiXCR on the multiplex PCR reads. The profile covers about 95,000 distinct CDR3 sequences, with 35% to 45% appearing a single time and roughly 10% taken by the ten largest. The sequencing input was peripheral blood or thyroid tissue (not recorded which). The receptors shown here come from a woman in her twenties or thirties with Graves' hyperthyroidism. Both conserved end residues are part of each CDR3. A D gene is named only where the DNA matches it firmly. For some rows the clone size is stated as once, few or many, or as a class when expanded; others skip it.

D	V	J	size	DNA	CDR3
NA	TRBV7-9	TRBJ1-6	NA	TGTGCCAGCAGCTTGGGGCAGGGATATAATTCACCCCTCCACTTT	CASSLGQGYNSPLHF
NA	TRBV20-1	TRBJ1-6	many	TGCAGTGCACCCAACCCCGGTGGCCTGGGGTCCTATAATTCACCCCTCCACTTT	CSAPNPGGLGSYNSPLHF
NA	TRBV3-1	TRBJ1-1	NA	TGTGCCAGCAGCCTTACCCAGGTCACTGAAGCTTTCTTT	CASSLTQVTEAFF
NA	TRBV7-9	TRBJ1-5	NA	TGTGCCAGCAGTTTAAGGTTGAGCAGGGGTATGTATCAGCCCCAGCATTTT	CASSLRLSRGMYQPQHF
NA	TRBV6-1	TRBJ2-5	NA	TGTGCCAGCAGTTACTCCCCCACACGAGTCCAAGAGACCCAGTACTTC	CASSYSPTRVQETQYF
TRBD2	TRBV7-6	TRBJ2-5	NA	TGTGCCAGCCTCCTAACTAGCGCCCAAGAGACCCAGTACTTC	CASLLTSAQETQYF
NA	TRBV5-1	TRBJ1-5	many	TGCACCAGCAGCTTGGGCGGACAGCGCAATCAGCCCCAGCATTTT	CTSSLGGQRNQPQHF
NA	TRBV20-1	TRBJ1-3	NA	TGCAGTGCTAGAGATCTTCGGGCAGGGAATGGAAACACCATATATTTT	CSARDLRAGNGNTIYF
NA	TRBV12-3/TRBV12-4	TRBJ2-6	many	TGTGCCAGCAGCTTCGGCAGCCACTCTGGGGCCAACGTCCTGACTTTC	CASSFGSHSGANVLTF
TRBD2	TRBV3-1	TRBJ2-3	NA	TGTGCCAGCGGAAATAGCGGGAGGGCAACAGATACGCAGTATTTT	CASGNSGRATDTQYF
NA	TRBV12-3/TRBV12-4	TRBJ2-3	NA	TGTGCCAGCAGTTTGGCCGTAGCGACTAGCACAGATACGCAGTATTTT	CASSLAVATSTDTQYF
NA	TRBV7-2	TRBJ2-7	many	TGTGCCAGCAGCTTAGTGTGGTCCTACGAGCAGTACTTC	CASSLVWSYEQYF
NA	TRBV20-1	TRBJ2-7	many	TGCAGTGCTCCCGGACCCCACTACGAGCAGTACTTC	CSAPGPHYEQYF
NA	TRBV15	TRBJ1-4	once	TGTGCCACCAGCAGAGGGGGGCCGGGACATGAGGAAAAACTGTTTTTT	CATSRGGPGHEEKLFF
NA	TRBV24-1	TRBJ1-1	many	TGTGCCACCAGTGAACACCCATTACGAGGGAGGAATAATGAAGCTTTCTTT	CATSEHPLRGRNNEAFF
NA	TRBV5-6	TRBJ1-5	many	TGTGCCAGCAGCTTGGGGTCACACAGCAATCAGCCCCAGCATTTT	CASSLGSHSNQPQHF
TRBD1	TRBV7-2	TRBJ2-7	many	TGCGCCAGCAGCTTCGGACAGGGAAACGAGCAGTACTTC	CASSFGQGNEQYF
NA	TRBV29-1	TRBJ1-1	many	TGCAGCGTTGAGCCACAGAACACTGAAGCTTTCTTT	CSVEPQNTEAFF
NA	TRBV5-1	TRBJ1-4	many	TGCGCCAGCAGCTTGGGTCTCCAAGGTGAAAAACTGTTTTTT	CASSLGLQGEKLFF
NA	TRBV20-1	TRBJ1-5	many	TGCAGTGCTAGAGATCGGGGGGGCTTCCAGCCCCAGCATTTT	CSARDRGGFQPQHF
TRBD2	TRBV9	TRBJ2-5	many	TGTGCCAGCAGCGTCGGGGGGTTGGGGGCCCAGTACTTC	CASSVGGLGAQYF
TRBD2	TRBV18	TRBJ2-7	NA	TGTGCCAGCTCACCGCCGACTAGCGGGAGTGACGAGCAGTACTTC	CASSPPTSGSDEQYF
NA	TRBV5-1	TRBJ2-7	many	TGCGCCAGCAGCTCCCCGGGATCCTACGAGCAGTACTTC	CASSSPGSYEQYF
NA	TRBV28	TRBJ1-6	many	TGTGCCAGCAGCCCCCAACGGCCGTCGCCCCTCCACTTT	CASSPQRPSPLHF
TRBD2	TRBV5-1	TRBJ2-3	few	TGCGCCAGCAGCGCTAGCGGGAGGCCCACAGATACGCAGTATTTT	CASSASGRPTDTQYF
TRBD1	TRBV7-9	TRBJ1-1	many	TGTGCCAGCAGCCCTCGGACAGGGTCCCACTCTGAAGCTTTCTTT	CASSPRTGSHSEAFF
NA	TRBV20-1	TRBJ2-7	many	TGCAGTGCTAGACCGGAGGGACATTTCTACGAGCAGTACTTC	CSARPEGHFYEQYF
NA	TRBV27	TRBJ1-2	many	TGTGCCAGCGGTCATCCTCGCTATGGCTACACCTTC	CASGHPRYGYTF
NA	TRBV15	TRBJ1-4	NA	TGCGTCACCAGCAGAGAACGGAGAGCTACGAAACTGTTTTTT	CVTSRERRATKLFF